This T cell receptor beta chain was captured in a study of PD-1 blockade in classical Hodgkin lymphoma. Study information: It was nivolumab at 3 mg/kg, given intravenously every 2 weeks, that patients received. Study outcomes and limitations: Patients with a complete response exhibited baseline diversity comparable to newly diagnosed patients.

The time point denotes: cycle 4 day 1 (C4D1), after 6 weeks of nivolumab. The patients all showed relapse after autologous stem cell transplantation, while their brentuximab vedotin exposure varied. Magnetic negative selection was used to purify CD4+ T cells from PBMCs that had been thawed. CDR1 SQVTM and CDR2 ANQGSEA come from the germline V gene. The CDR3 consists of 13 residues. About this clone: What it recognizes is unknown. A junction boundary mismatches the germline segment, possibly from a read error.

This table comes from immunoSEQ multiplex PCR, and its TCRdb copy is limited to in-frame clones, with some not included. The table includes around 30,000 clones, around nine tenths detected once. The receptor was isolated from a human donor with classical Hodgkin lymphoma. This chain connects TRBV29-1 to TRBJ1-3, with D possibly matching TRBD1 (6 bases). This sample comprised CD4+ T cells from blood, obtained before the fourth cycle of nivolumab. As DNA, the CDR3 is TGCAGCGTCGAAGTTCAGGGGGGAAACACCATATATTTT. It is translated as CSVEVQGGNTIYF.